Listed below are T cell receptor beta chains from one sample, sequenced in a study of cytomegalovirus exposure and HLA in healthy donors. The data were produced by immunoSEQ multiplex PCR, yet TCRdb's version contains in-frame clones alone and is incomplete. The sample has over 150,000 clones; approximately 69% are singletons. Source material: PBMCs. The receptors shown here come from a man aged 30 to 45 in good health and CMV-seronegative. Each CDR3 is given with its conserved first and last residue.

TRBV5-1 | CASSPGTGFGGYTF
TRBV28 | CASSWTGDNSPLHF
TRBV29-1 | CSVSGTGRLNEQFF
TRBV14 | CASSHKAGYGYTF
TRBV2 | CAIIRDRGYAGGAHNEQFF
TRBV18 | CASSKGQLNTEAFF
TRBV18 | CASSPVEGSYEQYF
TRBV7-8 | CASSLATGAEAFF
TRBV6-4 | CASRSQGASGTGELFF
TRBV5-1 | CASSLGGQGADIQYF
TRBV18 | CASSPPTSYSGNTIYF
TRBV7-9 | CASSSTDSPRALEYEQYF
TRBV25-1 | CASSKGQGRYPF
TRBV14 | CASSQRDSYNSPLHF
TRBV9 | CATRGGEETGELFF
TRBV6-5 | CASGRVEQYF
TRBV7-2 | CASSLAGQNYGYTF
TRBV7-9 | CASSPGQGRIDTQYF
TRBV14 | CASTGSSHEQYF
TRBV7-9 | CASSGPGTEYNEQFF
TRBV29-1 | CSVGARGREGRETQYF
TRBV7-6 | CASSLGQGYTIYF
TRBV5-1 | CASSLWGDGYTF
TRBV27 | CASSNRGRGEQYF
TRBV4-3 | CASSPAPGQGFGYTF
TRBV6-1 | CASSDTMSYEQYF
TRBV2 | CASIGGAEAFF
TRBV7-2 | CASSLTYRDNFHEQYF
TRBV1 | CTSSRGLAGPSDEQYF
TRBV7-9 | CASSFSSGGVETQYF
TRBV5-5 | CASSFGDWQETQYF
TRBV5-1 | CASSLEQGSNGYTF
TRBV13 | CASSFVGGSGYTF
TRBV11-2 | CASSLAGSGANVLTF
TRBV9 | CASSSPGGESAGANVLTF
TRBV18 | CASSPATASGANVLTF
TRBV2 | CASSDGTGGFEQYF
TRBV29-1 | CSVEGSRDNEQFF
TRBV4-1 | CASSQDLYSAGTNEQFF
TRBV7-8 | CASRYREMGEAFF